One sample yielded the 4 T cell receptor beta chains listed below, sequenced in a study of neurological immune-mediated disorders. From the 5' RACE reads, TCRdb called clonotypes with MiXCR, one entry per CDR3 protein. The table has about 74,000 distinct CDR3 sequences, 5.2% seen once. Sequencing was performed on PBMCs. The receptors stem from a man aged 18 to 30 with multiple sclerosis.

This clonotype was seen more than once but under ten times. A much bigger clone sits one base away, suggesting this may be a read error. The V and J genes are TRBV21-1 and TRBJ2-7; the DNA was not used to check the table's D call, TRBD1. TRBV21-1 is shown as a pseudogene. The CDR3 totals 14 residues. CDR3 DNA sequence: TGTGCCAGCAACAAAGACAGGGGGAGGTACGAGCAGTACTTC. Protein sequence: CASNKDRGRYEQYF.

The chain carries TRBV7-3 and TRBJ1-2; 8 bases line up with TRBD1. The CDR3 sequence is 12 residues long. The V and J ends lost 2 bases and 7 bases, in that order; junction bases with no gene match: 0. Germline V gene lookup returns CDR1 SGHTA and CDR2 FQGTGA. The CDR3 DNA sequence: TGTGCCAGCAGCTTACAGGGGGCTGGCTACACCTTC. Translated: CASSLQGAGYTF.

In its sample, this clonotype was seen many times. The rearrangement joins TRBV20-1 to TRBJ2-5, with 11 bases fitting TRBD2. V lost 0 bases to trimming and J lost 5 bases; unmatched junction nucleotides: 2. This CDR3 is built from 14 residues. Looked up from germline, CDR1 is DFQATT and CDR2 is SNEGSKA (reference sequence). CDR3 coding DNA: TGCAGTGCTAGAGAGACTAGCGGGACGGAGACCCAGTACTTC. It specifies CSARETSGTETQYF.

This clonotype was picked up many times. The chain links TRBV7-3 to TRBJ2-6; no firm D call. Germline loops: CDR1 SGHTA, CDR2 FQGTGA. The CDR3 runs to 14 residues. V lost 5 bases and J 4 bases, leaving 9 bases between the germline ends. CDR3 nucleotides: TGTGCCAGCAGCCTGACCTCCGGGGCCAACGTCCTGACTTTC. It specifies CASSLTSGANVLTF.